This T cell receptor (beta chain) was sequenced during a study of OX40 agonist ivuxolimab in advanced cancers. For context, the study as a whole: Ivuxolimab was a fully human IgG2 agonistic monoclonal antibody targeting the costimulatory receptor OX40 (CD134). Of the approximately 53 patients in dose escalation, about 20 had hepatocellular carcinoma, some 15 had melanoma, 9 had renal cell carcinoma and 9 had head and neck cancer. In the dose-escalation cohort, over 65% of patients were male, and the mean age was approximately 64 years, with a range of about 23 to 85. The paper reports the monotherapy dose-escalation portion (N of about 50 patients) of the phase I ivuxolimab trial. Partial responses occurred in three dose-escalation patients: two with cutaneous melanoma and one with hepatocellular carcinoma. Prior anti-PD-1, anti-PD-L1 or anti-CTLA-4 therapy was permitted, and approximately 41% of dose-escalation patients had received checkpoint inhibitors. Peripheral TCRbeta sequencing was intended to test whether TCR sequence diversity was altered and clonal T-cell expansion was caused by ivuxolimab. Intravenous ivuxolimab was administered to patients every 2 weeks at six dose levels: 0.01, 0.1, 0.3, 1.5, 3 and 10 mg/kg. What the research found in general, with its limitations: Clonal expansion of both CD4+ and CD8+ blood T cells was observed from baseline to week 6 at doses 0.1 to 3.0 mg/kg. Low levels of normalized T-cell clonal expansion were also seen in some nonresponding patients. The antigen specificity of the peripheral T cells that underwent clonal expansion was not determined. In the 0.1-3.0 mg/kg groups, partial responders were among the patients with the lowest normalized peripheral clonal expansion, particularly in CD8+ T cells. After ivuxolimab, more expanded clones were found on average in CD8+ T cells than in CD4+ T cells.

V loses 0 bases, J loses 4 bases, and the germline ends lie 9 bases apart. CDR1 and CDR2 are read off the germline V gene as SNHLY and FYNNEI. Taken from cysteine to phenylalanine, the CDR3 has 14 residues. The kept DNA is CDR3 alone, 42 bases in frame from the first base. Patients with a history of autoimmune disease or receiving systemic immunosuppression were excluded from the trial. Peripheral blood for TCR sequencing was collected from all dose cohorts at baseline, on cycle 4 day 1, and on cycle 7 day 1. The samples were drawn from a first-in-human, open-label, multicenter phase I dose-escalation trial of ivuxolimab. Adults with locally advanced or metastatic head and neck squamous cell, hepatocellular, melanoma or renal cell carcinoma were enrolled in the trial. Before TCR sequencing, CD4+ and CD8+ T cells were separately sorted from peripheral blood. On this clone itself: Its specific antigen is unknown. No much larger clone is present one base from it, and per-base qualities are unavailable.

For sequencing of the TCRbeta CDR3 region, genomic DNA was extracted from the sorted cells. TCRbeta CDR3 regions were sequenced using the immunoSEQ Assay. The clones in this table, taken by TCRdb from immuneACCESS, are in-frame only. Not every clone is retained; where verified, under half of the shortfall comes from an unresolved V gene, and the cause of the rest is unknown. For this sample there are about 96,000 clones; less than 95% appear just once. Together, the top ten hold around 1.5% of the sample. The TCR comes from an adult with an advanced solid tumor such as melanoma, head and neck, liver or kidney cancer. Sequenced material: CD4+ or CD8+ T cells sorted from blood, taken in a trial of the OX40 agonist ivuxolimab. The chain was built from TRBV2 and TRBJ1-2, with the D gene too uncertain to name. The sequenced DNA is TGTGCCAGCAGTGAAGCGCAGGCAGTCTATGGCTACACCTTC. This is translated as CASSEAQAVYGYTF.